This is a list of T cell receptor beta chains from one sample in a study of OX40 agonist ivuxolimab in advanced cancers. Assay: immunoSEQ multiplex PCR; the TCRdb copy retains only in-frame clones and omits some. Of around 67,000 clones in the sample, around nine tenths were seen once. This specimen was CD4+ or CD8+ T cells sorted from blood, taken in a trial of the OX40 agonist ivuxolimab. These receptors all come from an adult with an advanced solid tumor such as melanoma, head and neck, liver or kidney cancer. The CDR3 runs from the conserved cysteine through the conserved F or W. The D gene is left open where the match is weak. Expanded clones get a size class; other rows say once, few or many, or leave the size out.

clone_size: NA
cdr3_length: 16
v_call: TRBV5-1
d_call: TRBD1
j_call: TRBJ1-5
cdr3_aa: CASSVGTDNSNQPQHF
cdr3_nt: TGCGCCAGCAGCGTTGGGACAGATAATAGCAATCAGCCCCAGCATTTT

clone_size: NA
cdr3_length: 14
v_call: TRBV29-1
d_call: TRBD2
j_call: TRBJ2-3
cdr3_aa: CSATSGSGTDTQYF
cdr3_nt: TGCAGCGCTACAAGCGGGAGTGGCACAGATACGCAGTATTTT

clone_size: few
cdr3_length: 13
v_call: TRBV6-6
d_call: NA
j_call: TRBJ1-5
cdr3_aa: CASRNNLNQPQHF
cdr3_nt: TGTGCCAGCAGAAATAATTTAAATCAGCCCCAGCATTTT

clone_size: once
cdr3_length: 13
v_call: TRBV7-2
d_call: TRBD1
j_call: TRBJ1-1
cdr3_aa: CASSGTGGTEAFF
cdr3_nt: TGTGCCAGCAGCGGGACAGGGGGCACTGAAGCTTTCTTT

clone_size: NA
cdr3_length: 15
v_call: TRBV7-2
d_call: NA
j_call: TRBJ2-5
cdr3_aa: CASSLSTFWGETQYF
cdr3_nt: TGTGCCAGCAGCTTAAGTACTTTTTGGGGGGAGACCCAGTACTTC

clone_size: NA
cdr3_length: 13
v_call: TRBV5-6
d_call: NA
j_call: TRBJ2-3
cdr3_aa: CASSLQGTDTQYF
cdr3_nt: TGTGCCAGCAGCTTGCAAGGCACAGATACGCAGTATTTT

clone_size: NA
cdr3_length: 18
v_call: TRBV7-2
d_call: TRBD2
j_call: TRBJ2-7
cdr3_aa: CASSLTGTSAFGSYEQYF
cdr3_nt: TGTGCCAGCAGCTTAACGGGGACTAGCGCTTTCGGCTCCTACGAGCAGTACTTC

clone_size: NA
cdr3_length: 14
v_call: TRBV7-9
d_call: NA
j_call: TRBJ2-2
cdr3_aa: CATLGAPNTGELFF
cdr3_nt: TGTGCCACCTTGGGGGCTCCGAACACCGGGGAGCTGTTTTTT

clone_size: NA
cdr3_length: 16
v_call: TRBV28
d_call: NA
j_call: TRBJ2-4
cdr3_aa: CASSSLGGWTKNIQYF
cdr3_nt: TGTGCCAGCAGTTCTCTCGGGGGTTGGACCAAAAACATTCAGTACTTC

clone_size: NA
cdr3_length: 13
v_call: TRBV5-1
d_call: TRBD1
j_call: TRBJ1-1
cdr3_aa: CASRTGGGTEAFF
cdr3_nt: TGCGCCAGCAGGACAGGGGGCGGCACTGAAGCTTTCTTT

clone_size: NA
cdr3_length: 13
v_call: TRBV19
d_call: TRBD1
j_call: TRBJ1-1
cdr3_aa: CATVGTGYTEAFF
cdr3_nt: TGTGCCACCGTCGGGACAGGGTACACTGAAGCTTTCTTT

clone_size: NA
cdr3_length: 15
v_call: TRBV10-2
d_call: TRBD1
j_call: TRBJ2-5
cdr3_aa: CASTTDRGRYETQYF
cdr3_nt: TGCGCCAGCACCACCGACAGGGGGAGGTATGAGACCCAGTACTTC

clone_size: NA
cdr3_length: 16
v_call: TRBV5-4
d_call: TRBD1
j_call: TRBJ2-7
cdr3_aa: CASSPPGGQGLYEQYF
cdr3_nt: TGTGCCAGCAGCCCCCCGGGGGGACAGGGCCTCTACGAGCAGTACTTC

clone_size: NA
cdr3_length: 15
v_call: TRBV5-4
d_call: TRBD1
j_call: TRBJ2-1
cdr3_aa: CASSSGTGGYNEQFF
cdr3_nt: TGTGCCAGCAGCTCCGGGACAGGGGGCTACAATGAGCAGTTCTTC

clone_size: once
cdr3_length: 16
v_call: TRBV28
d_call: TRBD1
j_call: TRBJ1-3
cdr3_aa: CASSSPDRVSGNTIYF
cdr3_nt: TGTGCCAGCAGTTCTCCGGACAGGGTTTCAGGAAACACCATATATTTT

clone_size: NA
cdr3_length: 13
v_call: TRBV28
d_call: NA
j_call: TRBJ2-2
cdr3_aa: CASSPPLTGELFF
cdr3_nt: TGTGCCAGCAGTCCTCCTTTAACCGGGGAGCTGTTTTTT

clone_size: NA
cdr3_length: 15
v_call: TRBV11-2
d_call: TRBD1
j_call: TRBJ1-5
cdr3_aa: CASSLGQGGNQPQHF
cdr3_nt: TGTGCCAGCAGTCTTGGACAGGGCGGGAATCAGCCCCAGCATTTT

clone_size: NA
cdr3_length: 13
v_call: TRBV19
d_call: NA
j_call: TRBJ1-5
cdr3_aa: CASSWTGNQPQHF
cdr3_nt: TGTGCCAGTAGCTGGACAGGCAATCAGCCCCAGCATTTT

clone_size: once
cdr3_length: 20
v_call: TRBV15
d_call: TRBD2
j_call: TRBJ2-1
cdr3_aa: CATSSTTSGGLPFSYNEQFF
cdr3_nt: TGTGCCACCAGCAGCACGACTAGCGGGGGTTTGCCCTTCTCCTACAATGAGCAGTTCTTC

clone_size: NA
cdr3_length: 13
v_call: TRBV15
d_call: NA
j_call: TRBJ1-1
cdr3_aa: CATSKSVTTEAFF
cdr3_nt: TGTGCCACCAGCAAGTCGGTTACTACTGAAGCTTTCTTT

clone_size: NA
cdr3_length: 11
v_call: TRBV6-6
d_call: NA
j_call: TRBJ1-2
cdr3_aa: CASSQGTGYTF
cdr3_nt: TGTGCCAGCAGTCAGGGCACTGGCTACACCTTC

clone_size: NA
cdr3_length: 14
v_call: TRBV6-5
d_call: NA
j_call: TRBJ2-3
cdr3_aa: CASSYSRDSDPQYF
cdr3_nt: TGTGCCAGCAGTTACTCCCGAGACTCTGATCCGCAGTATTTT

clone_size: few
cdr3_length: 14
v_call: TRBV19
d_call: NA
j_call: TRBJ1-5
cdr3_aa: CASSPLTGNQPQHF
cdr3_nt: TGTGCCAGTAGTCCACTGACGGGCAATCAGCCCCAGCATTTT

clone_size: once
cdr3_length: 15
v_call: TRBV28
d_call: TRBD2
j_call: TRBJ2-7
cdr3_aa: CASSPTLGLAREQYF
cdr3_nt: TGTGCCAGCAGCCCCACTCTTGGACTAGCGAGAGAGCAGTACTTC

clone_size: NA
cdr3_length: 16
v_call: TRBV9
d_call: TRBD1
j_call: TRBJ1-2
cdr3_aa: CASSVVAGGPPYGYTF
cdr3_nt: TGTGCCAGCAGCGTAGTCGCAGGGGGCCCGCCTTATGGCTACACCTTC

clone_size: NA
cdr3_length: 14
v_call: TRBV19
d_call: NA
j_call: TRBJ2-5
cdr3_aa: CATRRGGNQETQYF
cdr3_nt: TGTGCCACACGACGTGGGGGAAACCAAGAGACCCAGTACTTC

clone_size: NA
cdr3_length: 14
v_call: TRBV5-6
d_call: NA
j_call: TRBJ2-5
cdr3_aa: CASSSQGIQETQYF
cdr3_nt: TGTGCCAGCAGCTCTCAGGGGATCCAAGAGACCCAGTACTTC

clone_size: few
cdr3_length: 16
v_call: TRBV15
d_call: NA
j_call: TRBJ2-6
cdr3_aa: CATRASVSSGANVLTF
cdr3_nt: TGTGCCACCCGGGCTAGCGTGAGCTCTGGGGCCAACGTCCTGACTTTC

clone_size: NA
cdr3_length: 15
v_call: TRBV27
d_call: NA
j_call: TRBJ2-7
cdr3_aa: CASSLSGTRPYEQYF
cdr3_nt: TGTGCCAGCAGTTTATCCGGGACTCGCCCCTACGAGCAGTACTTC

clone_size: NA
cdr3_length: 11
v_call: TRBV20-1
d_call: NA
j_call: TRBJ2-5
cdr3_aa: CSGFGQETQYF
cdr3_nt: TGCAGTGGTTTTGGGCAAGAGACCCAGTACTTC

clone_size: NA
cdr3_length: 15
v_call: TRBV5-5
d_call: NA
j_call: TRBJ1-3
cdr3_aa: CASSSQGTPGNTIYF
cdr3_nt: TGTGCCAGCAGCTCCCAAGGGACTCCTGGAAACACCATATATTTT

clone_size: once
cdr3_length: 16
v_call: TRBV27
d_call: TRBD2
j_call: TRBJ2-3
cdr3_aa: CASKGYERGLTDTQYF
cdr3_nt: TGTGCCAGCAAGGGGTACGAGCGGGGCCTCACAGATACGCAGTATTTT

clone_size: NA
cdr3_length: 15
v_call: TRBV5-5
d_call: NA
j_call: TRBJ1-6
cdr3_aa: CASSFTGDPNSPLHF
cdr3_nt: TGTGCCAGCAGCTTCACTGGAGATCCTAATTCACCCCTCCACTTT

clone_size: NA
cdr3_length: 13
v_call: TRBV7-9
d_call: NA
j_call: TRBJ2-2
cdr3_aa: CASSLVEAGELFF
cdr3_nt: TGTGCCAGCAGCTTAGTCGAAGCCGGGGAGCTGTTTTTT

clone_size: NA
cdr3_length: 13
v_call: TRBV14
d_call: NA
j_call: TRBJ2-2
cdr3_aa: CASSQRRGGELFF
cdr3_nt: TGTGCCAGCAGCCAACGGCGGGGCGGGGAGCTGTTTTTT

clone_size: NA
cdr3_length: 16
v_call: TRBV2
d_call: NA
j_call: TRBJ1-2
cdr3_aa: CASSEGDRRLPYGYTF
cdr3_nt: TGTGCCAGCAGTGAAGGCGACAGGAGACTTCCCTATGGCTACACCTTC

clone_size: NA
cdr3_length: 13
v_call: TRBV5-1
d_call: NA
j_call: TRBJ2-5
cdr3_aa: CASSRQAEETQYF
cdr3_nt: TGCGCCAGCAGCAGGCAGGCGGAGGAGACCCAGTACTTC

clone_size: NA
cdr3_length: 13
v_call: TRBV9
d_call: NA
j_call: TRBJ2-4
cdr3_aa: CASSVEGLGIQYF
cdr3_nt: TGTGCCAGCAGCGTAGAGGGCCTGGGCATTCAGTACTTC

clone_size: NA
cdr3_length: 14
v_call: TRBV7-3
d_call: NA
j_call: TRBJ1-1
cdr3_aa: CASSHGIPNTEAFF
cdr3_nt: TGTGCCAGCAGCCACGGGATACCAAACACTGAAGCTTTCTTT

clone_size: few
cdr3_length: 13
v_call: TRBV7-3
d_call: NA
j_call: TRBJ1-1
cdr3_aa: CASSADRNTEAFF
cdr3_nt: TGTGCCAGCAGCGCCGACAGAAACACTGAAGCTTTCTTT

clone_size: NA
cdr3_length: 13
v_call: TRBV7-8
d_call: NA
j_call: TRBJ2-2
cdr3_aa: CASSRSTRGELFF
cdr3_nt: TGTGCCAGCAGCCGGAGCACCCGCGGGGAGCTGTTTTTT

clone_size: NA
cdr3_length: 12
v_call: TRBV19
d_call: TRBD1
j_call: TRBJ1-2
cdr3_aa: CASMTGFYGYTF
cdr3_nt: TGTGCCAGTATGACAGGGTTCTATGGCTACACCTTC

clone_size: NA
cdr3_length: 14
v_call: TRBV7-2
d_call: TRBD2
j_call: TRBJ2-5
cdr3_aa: CASSAGTRHETQYF
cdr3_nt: TGTGCCAGCAGCGCAGGGACTAGACATGAGACCCAGTACTTC

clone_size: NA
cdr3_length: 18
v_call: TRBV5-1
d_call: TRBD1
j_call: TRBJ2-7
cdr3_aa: CASSYIPYTGEWSYEQYF
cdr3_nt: TGCGCCAGCAGCTACATACCCTACACAGGGGAATGGTCCTACGAGCAGTACTTC

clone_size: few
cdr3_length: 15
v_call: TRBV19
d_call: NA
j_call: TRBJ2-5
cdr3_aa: CASSIGGDKEETQYF
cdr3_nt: TGTGCCAGTAGTATAGGAGGGGACAAGGAAGAGACCCAGTACTTC

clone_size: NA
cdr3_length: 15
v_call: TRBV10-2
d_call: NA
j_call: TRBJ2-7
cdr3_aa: CASSGRVTGHYEQYF
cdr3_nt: TGCGCCAGCAGTGGTCGGGTGACAGGCCACTACGAGCAGTACTTC

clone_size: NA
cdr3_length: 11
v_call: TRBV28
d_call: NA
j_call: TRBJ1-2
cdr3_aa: CASSIGDGYTF
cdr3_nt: TGTGCCAGCAGCATCGGGGATGGCTACACCTTC

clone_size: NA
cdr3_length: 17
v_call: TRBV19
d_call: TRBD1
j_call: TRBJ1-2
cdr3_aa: CASSMDRTGTSNYGYTF
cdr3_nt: TGTGCCAGTAGTATGGACAGGACGGGAACCTCTAACTATGGCTACACCTTC

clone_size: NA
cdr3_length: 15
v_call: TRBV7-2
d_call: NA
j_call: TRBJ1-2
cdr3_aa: CASSLAGAGLYGYTF
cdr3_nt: TGTGCCAGCAGCTTAGCTGGGGCTGGACTCTATGGCTACACCTTC

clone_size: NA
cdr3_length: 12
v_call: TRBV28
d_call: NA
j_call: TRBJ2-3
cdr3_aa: CATNWATDTQYF
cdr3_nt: TGTGCTACAAATTGGGCAACAGATACGCAGTATTTT

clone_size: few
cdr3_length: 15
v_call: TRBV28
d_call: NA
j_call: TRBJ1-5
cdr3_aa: CASSLAMGGPRPQHF
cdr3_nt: TGTGCCAGCAGTTTAGCAATGGGGGGGCCCCGGCCCCAGCATTTT

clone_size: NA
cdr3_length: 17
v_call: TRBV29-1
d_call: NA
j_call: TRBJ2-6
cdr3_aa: CSVLFAEGGSGANVLTF
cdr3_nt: TGCAGCGTTCTCTTTGCGGAAGGCGGGTCTGGGGCCAACGTCCTGACTTTC

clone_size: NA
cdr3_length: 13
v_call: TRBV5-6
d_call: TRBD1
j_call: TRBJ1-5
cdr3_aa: CASSPQGAGPQHF
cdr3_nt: TGTGCCAGCAGCCCACAGGGGGCTGGGCCCCAGCATTTT

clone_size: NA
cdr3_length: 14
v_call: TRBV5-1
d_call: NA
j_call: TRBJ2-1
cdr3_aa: CASSLDPGANEQFF
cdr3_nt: TGCGCCAGCAGCTTGGATCCAGGGGCAAATGAGCAGTTCTTC